The entry that follows covers one TCR beta chain sequence. The data originate from a study of blood T cell repertoires in COVID-19. The CDR3 extends over 14 amino acids. The germline V gene has CDR1 LNHDA and CDR2 SQIVND (reference sequence). V shed 5 bases and J shed 0 bases, with 9 bases lying between them. In the study's own analysis: Estimated nucleated cell counts came from reference gene primer amplification. Sequencing used immunoSEQ multiplex PCR; TCRdb keeps in-frame clones, though not all of them. The V and J calls and clone size were taken over from that table, and D and trimming were inferred from the DNA. The table includes 320,000 or so clones, 75% to 90% detected once.

Sequenced material: PBMCs or T cells enriched from blood (not recorded which). The chain links TRBV19 to TRBJ2-3; perhaps TRBD2 as D (6 bases). This clonotype was obtained from a man aged 25 to 40 who had recovered from COVID-19. CDR3 sequence: CASSYGTSTDTQYF. The CDR3 nucleotides read TGTGCCAGTAGTTATGGGACTAGCACAGATACGCAGTATTTT.